This record looks at one T cell receptor beta chain sequence and its context. This record belongs to a study of blood T cell repertoires in COVID-19. The CDR3 runs to 14 residues. The V gene end was trimmed by 7 bases and the J gene end by 1 base; junction bases not matched to a gene: 7. CDR1 SGHDT and CDR2 YYEEEE come from the germline V gene. Study processing details: Nucleated cell number was recorded as an estimate derived from reference gene primer amplification. Sequenced by immunoSEQ multiplex PCR; TCRdb stores in-frame clones only, minus some. V and J calls and clone size are copied from that table; D and trimming were computed from the DNA. The sample has 95,000 to 120,000 clones; around 84% are singletons.

The receptor was isolated from a human donor in a cohort sampled during active COVID-19. The chain has TRBV5-6 and TRBJ2-5, with 7 positions matching TRBD1. The sequencing input was peripheral blood. The CDR3 is CASLREGAQETQYF. The CDR3 bases are TGTGCCAGCCTGCGCGAGGGGGCCCAAGAGACCCAGTACTTC.